Below are 26 T cell receptor beta chains sequenced from a single sample in a study of Graves' ophthalmopathy and Graves' hyperthyroidism. TCR beta CDR3 regions were amplified from RNA transcripts. First-round RT-PCR employed HTBI primers, with a second-round multiplex PCR after it. MiXCR, applied by TCRdb to the multiplex PCR reads, yields one record per CDR3 protein. The sample lists hundreds of thousands of distinct CDR3 sequences, roughly 39% seen once, with about 3.3% in the top ten. The sample comprised peripheral blood. The receptors were gathered from an adult man with Graves' ophthalmopathy.

This clonotype was seen ten or more times. V and J are TRBV10-3 and TRBJ2-7; possible D gene TRBD2, 6 bases. CDR3 length: 15 residues. The ends were cut back, 4 bases at V and 5 bases at J, with 18 bases in the middle. Germline loops: CDR1 ENHRY, CDR2 SYGVKD. CDR3 in amino acids: CAISAWTTGVNEQYF. DNA for the CDR3: TGTGCCATCAGTGCCTGGACTACGGGGGTCAACGAGCAGTACTTC.

The chain employs TRBV7-9 and TRBJ1-3; D is unclear. The CDR3 is made up of 15 amino acids. V lost 5 bases and J lost 0, with 11 bases in between. From germline, CDR1 is SEHNR and CDR2 FQNEAQ (reference sequence). CDR3 nucleotides: TGTGCCAGCAGCCTCGACGGTTACTCTGGAAACACCATATATTTT. This gives the protein CASSLDGYSGNTIYF.

The rearrangement links TRBV7-2 to TRBJ2-7, with D unresolved. The CDR3 covers 13 residues. CDR1 and CDR2 from the germline V gene are SGHTA and FQGNSA. The ends were cut back, 9 bases at V and 2 bases at J, with 14 bases in the middle. CDR3 sequence reads: CASGRTPPYEQYF. CDR3 coding DNA: TGTGCCAGTGGTCGGACCCCACCCTACGAGCAGTACTTC.

This clonotype was seen at least ten times. For the CDR3, the DNA is TGTGCCAGCAGCCCTCCGGGAGGGGTGGGGGCCAACGTCCTGACTTTC. Translated, it gives CASSPPGGVGANVLTF. This chain links TRBV9 with TRBJ2-6; 8 bases are shared with TRBD2. Germline lookup yields CDR1 SGDLS and CDR2 YYNGEE. The CDR3 spans 16 residues. After removal of 4 bases from V and 4 bases from J, the junction contained 7 bases not matched to a gene.

This clonotype was found many times. The junction departs from germline at one end; a sequencing error may be responsible. The rearrangement joins TRBV10-3 to TRBJ1-2, with D unclear. The CDR3 extends over 16 amino acids. Germline CDR1 ENHRY, CDR2 SYGVKD. The CDR3 sequence is CASSEGRRFPNYGYTF. CDR3 sequence (DNA): TGTGCCAGCAGTGAAGGGAGACGGTTCCCTAACTATGGCTACACCTTC.

Only one count was recorded for this clonotype. The chain employs TRBV7-2 and TRBJ1-2; D call uncertain. The V end lost 11 bases, the J end lost 4 bases, and 14 bases lay between the germline ends. From germline, CDR1 is SGHTA and CDR2 FQGNSA. The CDR3 covers 12 residues. CDR3 residues: CAWTAGSYGYTF. CDR3 DNA: TGTGCCTGGACTGCAGGTTCCTATGGCTACACCTTC.

This sequence joins TRBV11-2 and TRBJ1-1, with D possibly matching TRBD1 (5 bases). This CDR3 has 16 amino acids. CDR1 is SGHAT and CDR2 is FQNNGV in the germline V gene. Trimming stripped 1 base from V and 0 bases from J, with 12 bases between. This CDR3 is CASSLGWRQLNTEAFF. CDR3 coding DNA: TGTGCCAGCAGCTTAGGGTGGAGACAGTTGAACACTGAAGCTTTCTTT.

The rearrangement uses TRBV10-3 and TRBJ2-7; 11 bases map to TRBD1. Germline V gives CDR1 ENHRY, CDR2 SYGVKD. The CDR3 loop spans 13 amino acids. CDR3 DNA sequence: TGTGCTAGGGGGACAGGGGGCTCCTACGAGCAGTACTTC. As protein: CARGTGGSYEQYF.

The chain links TRBV10-3 to TRBJ2-3; TRBD2 agrees at 10 bases. The CDR3 sequence is 15 residues long. The trim removed 7 bases at V and 3 bases at J, leaving 7 bases unmatched. CDR1 is ENHRY and CDR2 is SYGVKD in the germline V gene. CDR3 loop: CAITATSGRTDTQYF. The CDR3 DNA is TGTGCCATCACCGCGACTAGCGGGCGAACAGATACGCAGTATTTT.

This clonotype occurred many times. CDR3 nucleotides: TGTGCCATCAGTGAGTCCGATCCAACCTCTGGAAACACCATATATTTT. Its protein is CAISESDPTSGNTIYF. The genes are TRBV10-3 and TRBJ1-3; D call uncertain. CDR3 length equals 16 residues. Germline V gene lookup returns CDR1 ENHRY and CDR2 SYGVKD. Trimming pared 0 bases from V and 0 bases from J, leaving 9 bases between.

The genes are TRBV6-2 or TRBV6-3 and TRBJ2-5; D not resolved. Germline CDR1 is MNHEY and CDR2 is SVGEGT. The V end lost 0 bases, the J end lost 5 bases, and 10 bases lay between the germline ends. The CDR3 has 14 residues. The CDR3 region is CASSYSRRAETQYF. The CDR3 DNA reads as TGTGCCAGCAGTTACTCGAGACGGGCGGAGACCCAGTACTTC.

This clonotype was counted many times. The V and J genes are TRBV11-2 and TRBJ2-2; possibly TRBD1 or TRBD2 for D (5 bases each). V dropped 8 bases and J dropped 6 bases, with 16 bases sitting between them. Per germline, CDR1 SGHAT and CDR2 FQNNGV. This CDR3 is 14 amino acids long. CDR3 coding DNA: TGTGCCAGCGCTGCCGAGGGGTCCTCCGGGGAGCTGTTTTTT. Protein product: CASAAEGSSGELFF.

This clonotype has more than one count but fewer than ten. This rearrangement joins TRBV14 to TRBJ2-2; D is ambiguous. This CDR3 is 15 amino acids long. The germline gives CDR1 SGHDN, CDR2 FVKESK. The V end lost 8 bases, the J end lost 0 bases, and 13 bases lay between the germline ends. CDR3 region: CASSPTDANTGELFF. CDR3 coding DNA: TGTGCCAGCTCACCTACGGACGCGAACACCGGGGAGCTGTTTTTT.

This clonotype was seen a few times. The chain recombines TRBV15 with TRBJ1-6, with 9 nucleotides matching TRBD1. CDR3 size: 14 residues. Losses at the gene ends were 3 bases for V and 6 bases for J; bases not matched to a gene: 0. Germline CDR1 reads LNHNV; CDR2 reads YYDKDF (reference sequence). The CDR3 DNA is TGTGCCACCAGCAGGGACAGGGGTAATTCACCCCTCCACTTT. Encoded protein: CATSRDRGNSPLHF.

The rearrangement links TRBV12-3 or TRBV12-4 to TRBJ2-7; TRBD1 is a possible D gene (5 bases). The CDR3 sequence is 14 residues long. Trimming left V 6 bases short and J 2 bases short, with 14 bases between. The CDR3 sequence is CASRLGVCPYEQYF. The CDR3 DNA reads TGTGCCAGCAGGCTAGGGGTTTGTCCCTACGAGCAGTACTTC.

The chain joins TRBV4-2 to TRBJ2-7; D perhaps matches TRBD2 (6 bases). This CDR3 has 18 residues. Trimming removed 4 bases from V and 6 bases from J, with 28 bases in between. CDR1 and CDR2 (germline): LGHNA, YNFKEQ. Here the CDR3 reads CASSPGDGLAPNLPEQYF. In DNA, the CDR3 is TGTGCCAGCAGCCCTGGAGATGGGCTAGCGCCGAATCTCCCCGAGCAGTACTTC.

On this clonotype: This may come from a read error, since a much larger clone is one base off. The chain links TRBV6-6 to TRBJ1-1; no definite D call. Germline assignment: CDR1 MNHNY and CDR2 SVGAGI (reference sequence). V gave up 6 bases and J gave up 0 bases, with 5 bases separating them. The CDR3 loop spans 12 amino acids. The CDR3 DNA is TGTGCCAGCAGAGCCTTGAACACTGAAGCTTTCTTT. This gives the protein CASRALNTEAFF.

This clonotype was counted ten times or more. This chain links TRBV12-3 or TRBV12-4 with TRBJ1-1; D gene uncertain. V lost 1 base and J 1 base, leaving 13 bases between the germline ends. CDR3 size: 16 residues. The CDR3 reads CASSLDGAGRNTEAFF. CDR3 DNA sequence: TGTGCCAGCAGTTTAGACGGCGCCGGACGGAACACTGAAGCTTTCTTT.

This clonotype was detected ten times or more. This rearrangement joins TRBV2 to TRBJ2-5; TRBD2 agrees at 7 bases. Germline lookup yields CDR1 SNHLY and CDR2 FYNNEI. Trimming removed 8 bases from V and 5 bases from J; junction bases left unmatched: 8. The CDR3 extends over 13 amino acids. The CDR3 region is CASSGGIGETQYF. The DNA of the CDR3 is TGTGCCAGCTCGGGGGGTATTGGGGAGACCCAGTACTTC. Drawing the rest from reference TRBV2 and TRBJ2-5, the complete variable domain is EPEVTQTPSHQVTQMGQEVILRCVPISNHLYFYWYRQILGQKVEFLVSFYNNEISEKSEIFDDQFSVERPDGSNFTLKIRSTKLEDSAMYFCASSGGIGETQYFGPGTRLLVL.

This clonotype was observed at least ten times. V usage is TRBV7-9 and J usage is TRBJ2-2; D gene unclear. The germline CDR1 and CDR2 sequences are SEHNR and FQNEAQ (reference sequence). The CDR3 loop spans 14 amino acids. V was trimmed by 3 bases and J by 2 bases, leaving 7 bases between them. CDR3 region: CASSFDSNTGELFF. DNA of the CDR3: TGTGCCAGCAGCTTTGACTCCAACACCGGGGAGCTGTTTTTT.

The V call is TRBV12-5, the J call TRBJ2-5, with D possibly TRBD1 on 6 matching bases. The J call may be in error: the DNA end matches TRBJ2-7 better. The length of the CDR3 is 12 residues. Per the germline V gene, CDR1 is LGHNT and CDR2 is FRNRAP. The CDR3 is CASGGAYYEQYF. The CDR3 region has the DNA TGTGCTAGTGGGGGGGCATACTACGAGCAGTACTTC.

The CDR3 DNA reads as TGTGCCAGCAGTGTTGGGACCACGGGGCAGTTCTTC. Its translation: CASSVGTTGQFF. The J gene is TRBJ2-1, the V gene TRBV25-1; either TRBD1 or TRBD2 may supply D (5 bases each). Looked up from germline, CDR1 is MGHDK and CDR2 is SYGVNS. The V gene lost 4 bases and the J gene lost 12 bases, with 13 bases spanning the gap. This CDR3 is 12 amino acids long. Using reference TRBV25-1 and TRBJ2-1 for the parts outside the CDR3, the full variable domain is EADIYQTPRYLVIGTGKKITLECSQTMGHDKMYWYQQDPGMELHLIHYSYGVNSTEKGDLSSESTVSRIRTEHFPLTLESARPSHTSQYLCASSVGTTGQFFGPGTRLTVL.

A few counts support this clonotype. This rearrangement joins TRBV7-2 to TRBJ2-7; D gene uncertain. The CDR3 totals 13 residues. Trimming cost V 1 base and J 0 bases, with 4 bases left between them. Germline V gives CDR1 SGHTA, CDR2 FQGNSA. CDR3 coding DNA: TGTGCCAGCAGCTTAGGTTGCTCCTACGAGCAGTACTTC. The encoded protein is CASSLGCSYEQYF.

This clonotype was seen ten or more times. V is TRBV25-1 and J is TRBJ1-2; 9 bases fit TRBD1. Germline trimming cut 3 bases from V and 3 bases from J; bases unmatched to any gene: 5. CDR1 is MGHDK and CDR2 is SYGVNS in the germline V gene. The CDR3 contains 15 residues. CDR3 sequence (DNA): TGTGCCAGCAGTGATCAGGACAGGGGATACTATGGCTACACCTTC. It is translated as CASSDQDRGYYGYTF.

This clonotype was seen many times. The rearrangement uses TRBV5-6 and TRBJ2-5; 7 bases align to TRBD2. Germline V gene sequence: CDR1 SGHDT, CDR2 YYEEEE. CDR3 length: 15 residues. V was clipped by 1 base and J by 5 bases; unmatched bases: 8. The CDR3 DNA follows: TGTGCCAGCAGCTTGATCCGGCAGGGAGGGGAGACCCAGTACTTC. Amino acid sequence: CASSLIRQGGETQYF. The whole variable domain, remainder taken from reference TRBV5-6 and TRBJ2-5, is DAGVTQSPTHLIKTRGQQVTLRCSPKSGHDTVSWYQQALGQGPQFIFQYYEEEERQRGNFPDRFSGHQFPNYSSELNVNALLLGDSALYLCASSLIRQGGETQYFGPGTRLLVL.

This clonotype was recorded once. This chain joins TRBV7-3 and TRBJ1-2; D remains ambiguous. Germline values: CDR1 SGHTA, CDR2 FQGTGA. This CDR3 is 16 amino acids long. V was trimmed by 5 bases and J by 2 bases, leaving 18 bases between them. This chain's CDR3 is CASSVIPGDGNYGYTF. The CDR3 coding sequence is TGTGCCAGCAGCGTTATCCCCGGTGACGGAAACTATGGCTACACCTTC.